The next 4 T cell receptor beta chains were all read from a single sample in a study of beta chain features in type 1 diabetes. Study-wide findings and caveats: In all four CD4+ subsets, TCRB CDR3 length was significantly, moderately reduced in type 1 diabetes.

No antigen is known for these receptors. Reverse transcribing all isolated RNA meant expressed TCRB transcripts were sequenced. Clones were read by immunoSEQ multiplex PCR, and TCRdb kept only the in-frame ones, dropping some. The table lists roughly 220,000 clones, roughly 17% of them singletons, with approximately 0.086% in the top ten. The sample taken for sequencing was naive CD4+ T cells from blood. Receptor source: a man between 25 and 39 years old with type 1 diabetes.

The CDR3 region is CSDLSGSETQYF. CDR3 nucleotide sequence: TGCAGCGACCTTAGCGGGAGTGAGACCCAGTACTTC. The chain links TRBV29-1 to TRBJ2-5; 9 bases map to TRBD2. The CDR3 contains 12 residues. Germline values: CDR1 SQVTM, CDR2 ANQGSEA. Trimming cost V 7 bases and J 5 bases; bases outside gene matches: 5.

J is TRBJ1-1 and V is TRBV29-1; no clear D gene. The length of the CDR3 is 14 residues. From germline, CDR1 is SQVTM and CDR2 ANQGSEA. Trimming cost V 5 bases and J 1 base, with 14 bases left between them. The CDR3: CSVSTPTGNTEAFF. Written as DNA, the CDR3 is TGCAGCGTTTCTACCCCGACGGGGAACACTGAAGCTTTCTTT.

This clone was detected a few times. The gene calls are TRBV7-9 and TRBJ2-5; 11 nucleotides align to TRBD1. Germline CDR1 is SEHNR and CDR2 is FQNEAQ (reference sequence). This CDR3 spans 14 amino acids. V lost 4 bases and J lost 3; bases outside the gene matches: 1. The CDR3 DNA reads TGTGCCAGCAGCTGGACAGGGGGCGAAGAGACCCAGTACTTC. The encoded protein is CASSWTGGEETQYF. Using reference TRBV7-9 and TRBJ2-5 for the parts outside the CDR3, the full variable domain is DTGVSQNPRHKITKRGQNVTFRCDPISEHNRLYWYRQTLGQGPEFLTYFQNEAQLEKSRLLSDRFSAERPKGSFSTLEIQRTEQGDSAMYLCASSWTGGEETQYFGPGTRLLVL.

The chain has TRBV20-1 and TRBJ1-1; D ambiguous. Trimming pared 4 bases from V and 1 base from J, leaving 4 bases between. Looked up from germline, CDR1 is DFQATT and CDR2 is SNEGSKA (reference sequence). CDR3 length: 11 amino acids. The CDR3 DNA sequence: TGCAGTGCTATGAAGAACACTGAAGCTTTCTTT. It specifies CSAMKNTEAFF.